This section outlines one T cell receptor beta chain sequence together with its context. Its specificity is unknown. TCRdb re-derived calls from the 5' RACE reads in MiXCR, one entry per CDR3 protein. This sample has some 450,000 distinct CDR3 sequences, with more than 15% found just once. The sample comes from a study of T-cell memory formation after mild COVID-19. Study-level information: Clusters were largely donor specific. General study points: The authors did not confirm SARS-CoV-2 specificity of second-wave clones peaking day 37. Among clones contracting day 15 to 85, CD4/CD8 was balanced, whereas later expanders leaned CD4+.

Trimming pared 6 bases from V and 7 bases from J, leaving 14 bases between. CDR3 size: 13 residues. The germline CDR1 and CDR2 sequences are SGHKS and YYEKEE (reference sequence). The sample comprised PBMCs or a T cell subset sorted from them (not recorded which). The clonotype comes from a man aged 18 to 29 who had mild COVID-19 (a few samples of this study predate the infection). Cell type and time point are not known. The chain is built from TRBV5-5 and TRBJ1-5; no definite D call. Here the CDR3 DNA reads TGTGCCAGCACCCTCCTCGTGGGACAGCCCCAGCATTTT. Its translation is CASTLLVGQPQHF.